This is a list of T cell receptor beta chains from one sample in a study of OX40 agonist ivuxolimab in advanced cancers. Clones were sequenced by immunoSEQ multiplex PCR, and TCRdb holds only the in-frame ones, with some missing. The sample has about 69,000 clones; 80% are singletons. The sequencing here drew on CD4+ or CD8+ T cells sorted from blood, taken in a trial of the OX40 agonist ivuxolimab. The receptor source for this set is an adult with an advanced solid tumor such as melanoma, head and neck, liver or kidney cancer. The CDR3 runs from the conserved cysteine through the conserved F or W. Fields, in order: CDR3 length, clone size, D gene, J gene, V gene, CDR3 protein, CDR3 DNA. D genes are given only for firm matches. Size values are once, few and many counts, or a class for expanded clones, and some rows have none.

length: 15
size: -
D: -
J: TRBJ2-1
V: TRBV19
CDR3: CASTHDLSSYNEQFF
DNA: TGTGCCAGTACCCATGACCTTAGCTCCTACAATGAGCAGTTCTTC

length: 17
size: -
D: -
J: TRBJ1-2
V: TRBV19
CDR3: CASFPGMNDHSIYGYTF
DNA: TGTGCCAGTTTCCCAGGGATGAATGACCATTCTATCTATGGCTACACCTTC

length: 17
size: -
D: -
J: TRBJ2-6
V: TRBV7-6
CDR3: CASSLQGGPSGANVLTF
DNA: TGTGCCAGCAGCTTACAGGGGGGGCCCTCTGGGGCCAACGTCCTGACTTTC

length: 15
size: -
D: -
J: TRBJ1-2
V: TRBV7-9
CDR3: CASSLGSSPNYGYTF
DNA: TGTGCCAGCAGCTTAGGGAGTTCTCCCAACTATGGCTACACCTTC

length: 13
size: few
D: -
J: TRBJ2-5
V: TRBV18
CDR3: CASSGQVGETQYF
DNA: TGTGCCAGCTCAGGTCAGGTGGGGGAGACCCAGTACTTC

length: 19
size: -
D: -
J: TRBJ2-6
V: TRBV21-1
CDR3: CASSKERDTRTSDRTVLTF
DNA: TGTGCCAGCAGCAAAGAGAGGGACACCCGGACTAGCGACCGGACCGTCCTGACTTTC

length: 15
size: -
D: TRBD1
J: TRBJ1-2
V: TRBV5-1
CDR3: CASSLPGQGLYGYTF
DNA: TGCGCCAGCAGCCTCCCGGGACAGGGCCTTTATGGCTACACCTTC

length: 15
size: -
D: TRBD1
J: TRBJ1-4
V: TRBV5-1
CDR3: CASSTTGASEEKLFF
DNA: TGCGCCAGCAGTACTACAGGGGCTTCGGAGGAAAAACTGTTTTTT

length: 11
size: -
D: -
J: TRBJ1-1
V: TRBV2
CDR3: CASSPYYVAFF
DNA: TGTGCCAGCAGTCCTTACTACGTGGCTTTCTTT

length: 15
size: once
D: -
J: TRBJ2-2
V: TRBV30
CDR3: CAWTRTASNTGELFF
DNA: TGTGCCTGGACCCGGACAGCTTCGAACACCGGGGAGCTGTTTTTT

length: 17
size: few
D: TRBD2
J: TRBJ2-5
V: TRBV27
CDR3: CASSLRTSGGVQETQYF
DNA: TGTGCCAGCAGTTTAAGAACTAGCGGAGGGGTACAAGAGACCCAGTACTTC

length: 15
size: -
D: -
J: TRBJ1-6
V: TRBV7-2
CDR3: CASSPQGPLNSPLHF
DNA: TGTGCCAGCAGCCCACAAGGGCCCCTTAATTCACCCCTCCACTTT

length: 15
size: -
D: -
J: TRBJ1-5
V: TRBV5-8
CDR3: CASSLDSRSNQPQHF
DNA: TGTGCCAGCAGCTTGGACTCGAGGAGCAATCAGCCCCAGCATTTT

length: 15
size: -
D: -
J: TRBJ2-1
V: TRBV6-1
CDR3: CASSLTGITYNEQFF
DNA: TGTGCCAGCAGTCTCACAGGGATCACCTACAATGAGCAGTTCTTC

length: 14
size: -
D: -
J: TRBJ2-7
V: TRBV5-1
CDR3: CASSLTGPTYEQYF
DNA: TGCGCCAGCAGCTTGACAGGGCCTACCTACGAGCAGTACTTC

length: 14
size: -
D: -
J: TRBJ2-2
V: TRBV2
CDR3: CASKQNLNTGELFF
DNA: TGTGCCAGCAAACAGAACCTTAACACCGGGGAGCTGTTTTTT

length: 16
size: -
D: -
J: TRBJ2-1
V: TRBV9
CDR3: CASSLQGRAGNNEQFF
DNA: TGTGCCAGCAGCCTCCAGGGTAGGGCAGGGAACAATGAGCAGTTCTTC

length: 16
size: few
D: -
J: TRBJ2-1
V: TRBV27
CDR3: CASSSSRQAGWNEQFF
DNA: TGTGCCAGCAGCTCTAGTCGGCAGGCGGGTTGGAATGAGCAGTTCTTC

length: 15
size: once
D: -
J: TRBJ1-5
V: TRBV27
CDR3: CASSLGTGAEQPQHF
DNA: TGTGCCAGCAGTTTAGGAACGGGGGCGGAACAGCCCCAGCATTTT

length: 15
size: once
D: -
J: TRBJ2-2
V: TRBV27
CDR3: CASSLGGGYTGELFF
DNA: TGTGCCAGCAGTTTAGGGGGCGGATACACCGGGGAGCTGTTTTTT

length: 15
size: -
D: TRBD1
J: TRBJ1-4
V: TRBV7-2
CDR3: CASTDKDRGNEKLFF
DNA: TGTGCCAGCACTGATAAGGACAGGGGGAATGAAAAACTGTTTTTT

length: 14
size: -
D: -
J: TRBJ1-4
V: TRBV19
CDR3: CASSTSREGEKLFF
DNA: TGTGCCAGTAGTACCAGTCGGGAAGGCGAAAAACTGTTTTTT

length: 14
size: -
D: TRBD1
J: TRBJ1-4
V: TRBV30
CDR3: CAWSVRDRYSELFF
DNA: TGTGCCTGGAGTGTTCGGGACAGGTATTCGGAACTGTTTTTT

length: 15
size: -
D: TRBD2
J: TRBJ2-1
V: TRBV29-1
CDR3: CSVAGASGRSNEQFF
DNA: TGCAGCGTTGCAGGGGCTAGCGGGAGGTCCAATGAGCAGTTCTTC

length: 13
size: -
D: -
J: TRBJ1-1
V: TRBV7-2
CDR3: CASSSARKTEAFF
DNA: TGTGCCAGCAGCTCCGCTCGGAAAACTGAAGCTTTCTTT

length: 15
size: -
D: TRBD1
J: TRBJ2-1
V: TRBV7-3
CDR3: CASSPGQGFNNEQFF
DNA: TGTGCCAGCAGCCCCGGACAGGGTTTCAACAATGAGCAGTTCTTC

length: 13
size: -
D: -
J: TRBJ2-3
V: TRBV11-2
CDR3: CASSLRFSDTQYF
DNA: TGTGCCAGCAGCTTGCGGTTTTCAGATACGCAGTATTTT

length: 16
size: -
D: TRBD1
J: TRBJ1-2
V: TRBV9
CDR3: CASSGRLGQGLDGYTF
DNA: TGTGCCAGCAGCGGACGTTTAGGACAGGGGCTGGATGGCTACACCTTC

length: 15
size: -
D: TRBD2
J: TRBJ2-2
V: TRBV5-1
CDR3: CASSPLAGGTGELFF
DNA: TGCGCCAGCAGCCCCCTAGCGGGAGGCACCGGGGAGCTGTTTTTT

length: 14
size: -
D: -
J: TRBJ2-7
V: TRBV28
CDR3: CASSPPASLYEQYF
DNA: TGTGCCAGCAGCCCCCCGGCTTCGCTTTACGAGCAGTACTTC

length: 17
size: -
D: -
J: TRBJ2-5
V: TRBV28
CDR3: CASTTNRRNGIGETQYF
DNA: TGTGCCAGCACTACTAACAGGCGCAACGGGATAGGAGAGACCCAGTACTTC

length: 15
size: few
D: TRBD2
J: TRBJ2-1
V: TRBV28
CDR3: CASSSTSGTYNEQFF
DNA: TGTGCCAGCAGTTCCACTAGCGGGACCTACAATGAGCAGTTCTTC

length: 15
size: -
D: -
J: TRBJ1-4
V: TRBV5-6
CDR3: CASSSYGQTNEKLFF
DNA: TGTGCCAGCAGCTCTTATGGACAAACTAATGAAAAACTGTTTTTT

length: 14
size: -
D: -
J: TRBJ2-7
V: TRBV18
CDR3: CASSPPSSSYEQYF
DNA: TGTGCCAGCTCACCACCCAGTAGCTCCTACGAGCAGTACTTC

length: 16
size: -
D: TRBD1
J: TRBJ2-7
V: TRBV15
CDR3: CATSSPGTGGSHEQYF
DNA: TGTGCCACCAGCAGTCCTGGGACAGGGGGTTCCCACGAGCAGTACTTC

length: 15
size: few
D: -
J: TRBJ2-5
V: TRBV5-1
CDR3: CASSPAGGPQETQYF
DNA: TGCGCCAGCAGCCCGGCCGGGGGGCCACAAGAGACCCAGTACTTC

length: 14
size: -
D: -
J: TRBJ1-5
V: TRBV7-9
CDR3: CASSSRASNQPQHF
DNA: TGTGCCAGCAGCTCCCGGGCTAGCAATCAGCCCCAGCATTTT

length: 15
size: -
D: TRBD1
J: TRBJ1-5
V: TRBV11-1
CDR3: CASSLGTGPNQPQHF
DNA: TGTGCCAGCAGCTTAGGGACAGGGCCTAATCAGCCCCAGCATTTT

length: 15
size: -
D: -
J: TRBJ2-7
V: TRBV18
CDR3: CASSLGPGVSYEQYF
DNA: TGTGCCAGCTCCTTAGGTCCGGGAGTTTCCTACGAGCAGTACTTC

length: 14
size: -
D: -
J: TRBJ1-2
V: TRBV5-1
CDR3: CASSTADSNYGYTF
DNA: TGCGCCAGCAGCACCGCCGACTCTAACTATGGCTACACCTTC

length: 14
size: -
D: -
J: TRBJ2-2
V: TRBV5-4
CDR3: CASTATPNTGELFF
DNA: TGTGCCAGCACCGCGACCCCGAACACCGGGGAGCTGTTTTTT

length: 13
size: -
D: TRBD2
J: TRBJ2-7
V: TRBV29-1
CDR3: CSAVAGGPGEQYF
DNA: TGCAGCGCAGTAGCGGGAGGGCCGGGGGAGCAGTACTTC

length: 14
size: -
D: TRBD2
J: TRBJ2-1
V: TRBV5-1
CDR3: CASSLEGGRGEQFF
DNA: TGCGCCAGCAGCTTGGAAGGCGGGAGGGGGGAGCAGTTCTTC

length: 14
size: -
D: TRBD1
J: TRBJ2-5
V: TRBV2
CDR3: CASMVTQGSETQYF
DNA: TGTGCCAGCATGGTCACACAGGGGTCGGAGACCCAGTACTTC

length: 12
size: medium-sized
D: -
J: TRBJ1-6
V: TRBV7-7
CDR3: CASSVGAGSLHF
DNA: TGTGCTAGCAGCGTAGGGGCGGGCTCCCTCCACTTT

length: 16
size: -
D: TRBD1
J: TRBJ1-2
V: TRBV9
CDR3: CASKPLGTGINYGYTF
DNA: TGTGCCAGCAAGCCCCTAGGGACAGGGATCAACTATGGCTACACCTTC

length: 14
size: -
D: -
J: TRBJ1-1
V: TRBV9
CDR3: CASSVDQVGTEAFF
DNA: TGTGCCAGCAGCGTAGATCAGGTGGGTACTGAAGCTTTCTTT

length: 13
size: -
D: -
J: TRBJ2-7
V: TRBV19
CDR3: CASSSGGGIEQYF
DNA: TGTGCCAGTAGTTCAGGAGGCGGTATCGAGCAGTACTTC

length: 17
size: -
D: -
J: TRBJ2-6
V: TRBV19
CDR3: CASTTRGGGVGANVLTF
DNA: TGTGCCAGTACCACCCGAGGCGGGGGCGTTGGGGCCAACGTCCTGACTTTC

length: 16
size: -
D: -
J: TRBJ2-3
V: TRBV4-1
CDR3: CASSQSTGLSTDTQYF
DNA: TGCGCCAGCAGCCAGTCAACGGGGCTGAGCACAGATACGCAGTATTTT

length: 17
size: -
D: TRBD1
J: TRBJ2-3
V: TRBV25-1
CDR3: CASSAFTGTGYTDTQYF
DNA: TGTGCCAGCAGTGCCTTCACTGGGACAGGCTACACAGATACGCAGTATTTT